This entry is about one T cell receptor (beta chain). Some clones are missing from TCRdb's copy, which holds only in-frame ones; the method was immunoSEQ multiplex PCR. Here the sample spans around 250,000 clones, 85% to 90% being singletons. V was clipped by 1 base and J by 3 bases; unmatched bases: 3. Germline V gene lookup returns CDR1 SGHVS and CDR2 FNYEAQ. There are 16 residues in the CDR3. The data derive from a study of blood T cell repertoires in COVID-19. The chain uses TRBV7-6 and TRBJ2-1; 10 bases align to TRBD2. The sequence derives from a woman in her fifties or sixties who had recovered from COVID-19. The sequenced sample consisted of PBMCs or T cells enriched from blood (not recorded which). The CDR3 nucleotides read TGTGCCAGCAGCTTAGGTCGGACTAGCGGCTACAATGAGCAGTTCTTC. Its protein is CASSLGRTSGYNEQFF. Full variable domain (remainder filled in from reference TRBV7-6 and TRBJ2-1): GAGVSQSPRYKVTKRGQDVALRCDPISGHVSLYWYRQALGQGPEFLTYFNYEAQQDKSGLPNDRFSAERPEGSISTLTIQRTEQRDSAMYRCASSLGRTSGYNEQFFGPGTRLTVL.